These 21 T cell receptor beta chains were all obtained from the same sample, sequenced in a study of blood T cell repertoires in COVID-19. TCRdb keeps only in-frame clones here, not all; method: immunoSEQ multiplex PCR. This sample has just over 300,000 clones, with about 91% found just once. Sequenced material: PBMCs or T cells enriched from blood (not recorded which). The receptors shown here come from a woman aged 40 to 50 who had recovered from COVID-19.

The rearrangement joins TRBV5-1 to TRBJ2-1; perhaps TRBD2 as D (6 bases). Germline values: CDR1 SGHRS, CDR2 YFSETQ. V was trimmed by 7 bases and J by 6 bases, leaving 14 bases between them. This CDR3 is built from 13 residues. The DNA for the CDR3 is TGCGCCAGCTACCTGGTCGGGAGCAATGAGCAGTTCTTC. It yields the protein CASYLVGSNEQFF.

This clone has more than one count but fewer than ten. CDR3 protein: CASSLNRQGYSPLHF. The CDR3 DNA reads TGTGCCAGCAGCTTAAATAGGCAGGGGTATTCACCCCTCCACTTT. The chain recombines TRBV11-2 with TRBJ1-6, with D possibly TRBD1 on 6 matching bases. Deletions cut 2 bases from V and 8 bases from J, with 13 bases between. From germline, CDR1 is SGHAT and CDR2 FQNNGV. CDR3 length equals 15 residues.

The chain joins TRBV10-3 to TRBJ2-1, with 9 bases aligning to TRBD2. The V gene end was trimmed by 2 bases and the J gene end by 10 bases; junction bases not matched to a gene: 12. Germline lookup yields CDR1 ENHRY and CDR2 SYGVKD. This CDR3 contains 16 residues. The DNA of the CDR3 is TGTGCCATCAGTGAGAGTGGGGCGGGAGGGTTAAGAGAGCAGTTCTTC. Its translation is CAISESGAGGLREQFF.

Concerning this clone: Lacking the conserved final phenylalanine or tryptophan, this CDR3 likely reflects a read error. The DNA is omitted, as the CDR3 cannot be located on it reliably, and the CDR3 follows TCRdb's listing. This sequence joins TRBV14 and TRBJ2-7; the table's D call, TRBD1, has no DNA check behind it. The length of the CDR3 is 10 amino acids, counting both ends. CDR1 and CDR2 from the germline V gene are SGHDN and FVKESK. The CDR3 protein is CARMRQGIKL.

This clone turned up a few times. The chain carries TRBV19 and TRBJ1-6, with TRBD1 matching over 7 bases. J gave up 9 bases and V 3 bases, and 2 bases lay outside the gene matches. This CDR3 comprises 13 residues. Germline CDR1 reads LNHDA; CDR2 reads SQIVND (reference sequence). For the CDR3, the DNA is TGTGCCAGTAGTATCGGGACAGTTTCACCCCTCCACTTT. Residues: CASSIGTVSPLHF.

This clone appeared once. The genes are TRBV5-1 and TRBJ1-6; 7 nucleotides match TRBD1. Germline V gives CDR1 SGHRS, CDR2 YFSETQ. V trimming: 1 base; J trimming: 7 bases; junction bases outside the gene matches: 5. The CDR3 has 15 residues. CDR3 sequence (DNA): TGCGCCAGCAGCTTGACAGGACAGGAGAATTCACCCCTCCACTTT. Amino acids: CASSLTGQENSPLHF.

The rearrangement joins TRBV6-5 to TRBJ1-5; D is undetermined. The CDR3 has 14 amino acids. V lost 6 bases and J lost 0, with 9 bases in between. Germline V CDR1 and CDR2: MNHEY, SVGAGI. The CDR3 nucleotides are TGTGCCAGCAGCTACAGCTATAGCAATCAGCCCCAGCATTTT. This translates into CASSYSYSNQPQHF.

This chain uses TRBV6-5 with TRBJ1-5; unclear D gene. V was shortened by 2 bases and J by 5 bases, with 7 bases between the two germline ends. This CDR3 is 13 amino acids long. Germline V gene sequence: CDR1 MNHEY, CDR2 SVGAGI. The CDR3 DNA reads TGTGCCAGCAGTTACGGGCTTGATCAGCCCCAGCATTTT. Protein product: CASSYGLDQPQHF.

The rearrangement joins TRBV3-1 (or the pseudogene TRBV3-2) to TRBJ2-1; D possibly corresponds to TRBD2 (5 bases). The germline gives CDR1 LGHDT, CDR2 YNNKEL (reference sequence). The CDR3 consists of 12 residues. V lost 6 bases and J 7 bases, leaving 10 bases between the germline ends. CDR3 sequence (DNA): TGTGCCAGCAGTACTAGGAGGAATGAGCAGTTCTTC. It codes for CASSTRRNEQFF.

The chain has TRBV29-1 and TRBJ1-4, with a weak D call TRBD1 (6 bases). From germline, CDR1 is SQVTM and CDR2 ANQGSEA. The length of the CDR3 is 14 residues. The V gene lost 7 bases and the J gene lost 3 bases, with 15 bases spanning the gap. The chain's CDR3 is CSARPEGANEKLFF. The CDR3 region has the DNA TGCAGCGCAAGGCCAGAGGGGGCTAATGAAAAACTGTTTTTT.

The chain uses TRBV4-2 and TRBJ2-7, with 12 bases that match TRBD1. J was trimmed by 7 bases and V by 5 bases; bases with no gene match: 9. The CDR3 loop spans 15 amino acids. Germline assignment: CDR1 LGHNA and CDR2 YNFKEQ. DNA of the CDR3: TGTGCCAGCAGCTTACCGGGACAGGGGGCAAGGGAGCAGTACTTC. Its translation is CASSLPGQGAREQYF.

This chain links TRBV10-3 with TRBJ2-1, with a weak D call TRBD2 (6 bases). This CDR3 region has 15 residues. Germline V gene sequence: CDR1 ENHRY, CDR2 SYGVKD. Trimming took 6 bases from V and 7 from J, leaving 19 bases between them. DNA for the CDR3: TGTGCCATCAGCTGGGAGGCGGATGTCTCAAATGAGCAGTTCTTC. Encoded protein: CAISWEADVSNEQFF.

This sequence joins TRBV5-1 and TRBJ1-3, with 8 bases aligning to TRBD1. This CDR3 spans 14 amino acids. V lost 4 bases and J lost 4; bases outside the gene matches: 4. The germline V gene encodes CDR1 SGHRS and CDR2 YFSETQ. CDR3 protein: CASSQGQGGNTIYF. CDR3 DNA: TGCGCCAGCAGCCAAGGACAGGGAGGAAACACCATATATTTT.

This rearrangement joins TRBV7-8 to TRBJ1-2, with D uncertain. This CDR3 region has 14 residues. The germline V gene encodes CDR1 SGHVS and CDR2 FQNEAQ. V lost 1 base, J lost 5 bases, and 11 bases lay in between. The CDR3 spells CASSLGPGTYGYTF. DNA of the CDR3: TGTGCCAGCAGCTTAGGTCCGGGAACGTATGGCTACACCTTC.

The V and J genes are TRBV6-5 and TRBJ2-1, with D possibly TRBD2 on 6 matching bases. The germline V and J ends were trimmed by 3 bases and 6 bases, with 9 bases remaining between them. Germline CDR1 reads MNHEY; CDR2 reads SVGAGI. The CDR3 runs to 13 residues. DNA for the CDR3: TGTGCCAGCAGTTATGCCGGGGGCAATGAGCAGTTCTTC. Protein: CASSYAGGNEQFF.

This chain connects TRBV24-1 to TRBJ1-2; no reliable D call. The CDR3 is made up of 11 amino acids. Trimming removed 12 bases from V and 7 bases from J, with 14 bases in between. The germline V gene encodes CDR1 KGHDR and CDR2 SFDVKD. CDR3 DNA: TGTGCCCCACGCCAGAAGTTTGGCTACACCTTC. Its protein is CAPRQKFGYTF.

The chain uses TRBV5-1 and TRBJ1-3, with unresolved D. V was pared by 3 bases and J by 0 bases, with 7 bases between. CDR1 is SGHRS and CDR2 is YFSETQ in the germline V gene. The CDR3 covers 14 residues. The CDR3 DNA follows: TGCGCCAGCAGCTCAACCAGCTCTGGAAACACCATATATTTT. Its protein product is CASSSTSSGNTIYF.

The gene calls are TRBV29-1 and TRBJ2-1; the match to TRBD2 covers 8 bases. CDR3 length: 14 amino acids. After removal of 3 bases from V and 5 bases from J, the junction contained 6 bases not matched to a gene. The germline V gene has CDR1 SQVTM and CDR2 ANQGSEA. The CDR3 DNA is TGCAGCGTTGACCCACTAGCGGTCAACAATGAGCAGTTCTTC. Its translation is CSVDPLAVNNEQFF.

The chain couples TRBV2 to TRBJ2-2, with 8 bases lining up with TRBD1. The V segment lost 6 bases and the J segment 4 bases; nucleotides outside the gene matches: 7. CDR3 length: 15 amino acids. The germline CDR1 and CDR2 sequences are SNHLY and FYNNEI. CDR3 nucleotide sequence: TGTGCCAGCAGCCGACAGGGGCGGTCCACCGGGGAGCTGTTTTTT. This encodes CASSRQGRSTGELFF.

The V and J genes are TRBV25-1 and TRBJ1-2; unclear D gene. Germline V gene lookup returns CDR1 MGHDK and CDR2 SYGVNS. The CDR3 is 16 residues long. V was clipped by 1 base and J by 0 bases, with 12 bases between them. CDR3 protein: CASSEWGGISNYGYTF. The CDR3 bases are TGTGCCAGCAGTGAATGGGGAGGCATCTCTAACTATGGCTACACCTTC.

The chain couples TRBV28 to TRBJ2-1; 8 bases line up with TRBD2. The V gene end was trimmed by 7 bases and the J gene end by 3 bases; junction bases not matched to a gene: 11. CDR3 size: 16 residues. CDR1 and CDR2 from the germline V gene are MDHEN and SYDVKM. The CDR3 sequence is CASTTRTSRGYNEQFF. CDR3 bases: TGTGCCAGCACCACCCGGACTAGCCGCGGCTACAATGAGCAGTTCTTC.